These 29 T cell receptor beta chains were all obtained from the same sample, sequenced in a study of blood T cell repertoires in COVID-19. Libraries were prepared by immunoSEQ multiplex PCR; TCRdb keeps only in-frame clonotypes and omits some of them. Of some 40,000 clones in the sample, 80% to 90% are singletons; the top ten hold approximately 9.1%. Input material: peripheral blood. The receptor source for this set is a man aged 55 to 70 in a cohort sampled during active COVID-19.

The chain recombines TRBV11-3 with TRBJ2-5, with TRBD1 as a possible D gene (5 bases). V lost 1 base, J lost 5 bases, and 8 bases lay in between. The CDR3 consists of 13 residues. From germline, CDR1 is SGHNT and CDR2 YENEEA. The CDR3 DNA reads TGTGCCAGCAGCTTAGGACAGATGGAGACCCAGTACTTC. It translates to CASSLGQMETQYF.

This chain connects TRBV2 to TRBJ1-1, with 10 bases lining up with TRBD1. Losses at the gene ends were 4 bases for V and 8 bases for J; bases not matched to a gene: 10. The CDR3 length is 15 residues. Germline loops: CDR1 SNHLY, CDR2 FYNNEI. CDR3 amino acids: CASSAMTGGFEEAFF. The CDR3 bases are TGTGCCAGCAGTGCGATGACAGGGGGCTTCGAGGAAGCTTTCTTT.

The chain carries TRBV4-3 and TRBJ2-3, with 10 bases lining up with TRBD2. The germline gives CDR1 LGHNA, CDR2 YSLEER. Trimming cost V 1 base and J 5 bases; bases outside gene matches: 6. This CDR3 is 16 amino acids long. The CDR3 here is CASSQGSSGGRDTQYF. Here the CDR3 DNA reads TGCGCCAGCAGCCAAGGGTCTAGCGGGGGACGAGATACGCAGTATTTT.

This chain uses TRBV7-2 with TRBJ2-2, with 8 bases fitting TRBD2. V dropped 1 base and J dropped 6; count of bases not matched to a gene: 10. This CDR3 contains 17 residues. CDR1 and CDR2 from the germline V gene are SGHTA and FQGNSA. CDR3 sequence (DNA): TGTGCCAGCAGCTTAGAGCGGGGGCGGGTCAGCGCCGGGGAGCTGTTTTTT. Residues: CASSLERGRVSAGELFF.

This chain connects TRBV4-1 to TRBJ2-2; maybe TRBD2 (5 bases). The CDR3 runs to 17 residues. V gave up 1 base and J gave up 0 bases, with 12 bases separating them. Germline V CDR1 and CDR2: MGHRA, YSYEKL. The CDR3 bases are TGCGCCAGCAGCCAAGCTGGGCTAGCACCGAACACCGGGGAGCTGTTTTTT. It is translated as CASSQAGLAPNTGELFF.

This rearrangement joins TRBV19 to TRBJ1-1; no clear D. The V end was cut by 4 bases, the J end by 5 bases, with 14 bases between. CDR1 and CDR2 (germline): LNHDA, SQIVND (reference sequence). This CDR3 comprises 14 residues. CDR3 sequence: CASSRSGFTTEAFF. The CDR3 nucleotides read TGTGCCAGTAGTAGGTCAGGCTTTACGACTGAAGCTTTCTTT.

V usage is TRBV3-1 (or the pseudogene TRBV3-2) and J usage is TRBJ1-4; D call uncertain. Germline CDR1 LGHDT, CDR2 YNNKEL (reference sequence). V gave up 6 bases and J gave up 0 bases, with 8 bases separating them. This CDR3 region has 14 residues. CDR3 region: CASSPSATNEKLFF. Here the CDR3 DNA reads TGTGCCAGCAGTCCCAGTGCAACTAATGAAAAACTGTTTTTT.

The genes are TRBV18 and TRBJ2-1, with TRBD2 matching over 8 bases. The CDR3 is made up of 17 amino acids. Germline CDR1 KGHSH, CDR2 LQKENI. V lost 3 bases, J lost 9 bases, and 16 bases stayed unmatched. The CDR3 DNA reads as TGTGCCAGCTCACCGGCCCCGGGACTAGGTATTCCCAGTGAGCAGTTCTTC. Translated, it gives CASSPAPGLGIPSEQFF.

The V gene is TRBV6-4, the J gene TRBJ1-1; D ambiguous. Germline CDR1 MRHNA, CDR2 SNTAGT. Trimming took 6 bases from V and 1 from J, leaving 15 bases between them. The CDR3 length is 15 residues. The CDR3 bases are TGTGCCAGCAGGGCGGAGGGCTTGCCGAACACTGAAGCTTTCTTT. It encodes CASRAEGLPNTEAFF.

The CDR3: CSASFSGRGNTIYF. CDR3 in DNA: TGCAGTGCTAGTTTCTCGGGGAGAGGAAACACCATATATTTT. The V gene is TRBV20-1, the J gene TRBJ1-3; D gene uncertain. The germline V and J ends were trimmed by 3 bases and 4 bases, with 13 bases remaining between them. Germline V gives CDR1 DFQATT, CDR2 SNEGSKA (reference sequence). The CDR3 is 14 amino acids.

The rearrangement uses TRBV19 and TRBJ2-3; 8 bases match TRBD1. This CDR3 region has 14 residues. The trim removed 6 bases at V and 3 bases at J, leaving 5 bases unmatched. Germline CDR1 LNHDA, CDR2 SQIVND (reference sequence). CDR3 nucleotides: TGTGCCAGTAGCCTCAGACAGGGGACAGATACGCAGTATTTT. It specifies CASSLRQGTDTQYF.

This chain connects TRBV4-1 to TRBJ2-1; no definite D call. The V gene lost 2 bases and the J gene lost 4 bases, with 9 bases spanning the gap. Germline V gene sequence: CDR1 MGHRA, CDR2 YSYEKL. CDR3 length: 14 amino acids. CDR3 DNA: TGCGCCAGCAGCCAATTTTCCGAGTACAATGAGCAGTTCTTC. It specifies CASSQFSEYNEQFF.

This clone has just a few counts. V gene TRBV6-5 combines with J gene TRBJ2-7; 8 bases map to TRBD1. Unmatched junction bases numbered 5, after V lost 4 bases and J lost 3 bases. The CDR3 spans 14 residues. The V gene's germline CDR1 is MNHEY and CDR2 SVGAGI. The chain's CDR3 is CASSFSGTGYEQYF. The CDR3 DNA reads as TGTGCCAGCAGTTTCTCCGGGACAGGCTACGAGCAGTACTTC.

V is TRBV7-9 and J is TRBJ2-5; D unclear. V was trimmed by 2 bases and J by 5 bases, leaving 6 bases between them. The length of the CDR3 is 12 residues. CDR1 is SEHNR, CDR2 FQNEAQ, per germline (reference sequence). In DNA, the CDR3 is TGTGCCAGCAGCTTATCCGGGGAGACCCAGTACTTC. This sequence encodes CASSLSGETQYF.

This rearrangement joins TRBV11-2 to TRBJ2-5; tentative D call: TRBD1 (6 bases). Germline loops: CDR1 SGHAT, CDR2 FQNNGV. The CDR3 is 15 amino acids. Trimming took 5 bases from V and 3 from J, leaving 16 bases between them. CDR3 loop: CASSLPQGDEETQYF. DNA of the CDR3: TGTGCCAGCAGCCTACCACAGGGCGACGAAGAGACCCAGTACTTC.

This chain joins TRBV2 and TRBJ1-5, with D perhaps matching TRBD1 (5 bases). Deletions cut 7 bases from V and 2 bases from J, with 12 bases between. This CDR3 contains 14 residues. CDR1 is SNHLY and CDR2 is FYNNEI in the germline V gene. This chain's CDR3 is CASKGAVGNQPQHF. The CDR3 coding sequence is TGTGCCAGCAAAGGGGCGGTCGGCAATCAGCCCCAGCATTTT. Based on the CDR3 plus reference TRBV2 and TRBJ1-5, the full variable domain is EPEVTQTPSHQVTQMGQEVILRCVPISNHLYFYWYRQILGQKVEFLVSFYNNEISEKSEIFDDQFSVERPDGSNFTLKIRSTKLEDSAMYFCASKGAVGNQPQHFGDGTRLSIL.

This clone was observed a single time. The rearrangement links TRBV19 to TRBJ1-6; TRBD1 agrees at 7 bases. The germline V gene encodes CDR1 LNHDA and CDR2 SQIVND (reference sequence). The CDR3 extends over 15 amino acids. Trimming removed 7 bases from V and 5 bases from J; junction bases left unmatched: 8. DNA of the CDR3: TGTGCCAGTAATTCCCTCGGGACAGATAATTCACCCCTCCACTTT. This translates into CASNSLGTDNSPLHF.

The rearrangement joins TRBV30 to TRBJ1-1; TRBD1 aligns across 7 bases. There are 15 residues in the CDR3. Germline CDR1 reads GTSNPN; CDR2 reads SVGIG (reference sequence). Trimming cost V 3 bases and J 1 base; bases outside gene matches: 8. The CDR3 here is CAWSEIGGPNTEAFF. The CDR3 nucleotides read TGTGCCTGGAGCGAAATAGGGGGCCCGAACACTGAAGCTTTCTTT.

CDR3 in DNA: TGTGCCAGCAGCCAAGCAAGGGGTCTGAATGAGCAGTTCTTC. Protein product: CASSQARGLNEQFF. V is TRBV3-1 (or the pseudogene TRBV3-2) and J is TRBJ2-1, with D possibly being TRBD1 (5 bases). CDR3 length: 14 amino acids. The germline V and J ends were trimmed by 1 base and 7 bases, with 11 bases remaining between them. Germline-derived CDR1 and CDR2 are LGHDT and YNNKEL (reference sequence).

V and J are TRBV10-3 and TRBJ1-3; TRBD1 aligns across 8 bases. Trimming at V came to 5 bases and at J to 4 bases, leaving 7 bases not matched to a gene. The V gene's germline CDR1 is ENHRY and CDR2 SYGVKD. The CDR3 totals 15 residues. The CDR3 loop reads CAISSRGREGNTIYF. DNA of the CDR3: TGTGCCATCAGTTCCAGGGGGCGCGAGGGAAACACCATATATTTT.

CDR3 bases: TGTGCCACCAGTGATGGTATGACAGTGGATGGCTACACCTTC. It specifies CATSDGMTVDGYTF. The chain joins TRBV24-1 to TRBJ1-2; D is perhaps TRBD1 (5 bases). The germline gives CDR1 KGHDR, CDR2 SFDVKD. Trimming took 3 bases from V and 6 from J, leaving 13 bases between them. The CDR3 has 14 residues.

The chain uses TRBV3-1 (or the pseudogene TRBV3-2) and TRBJ2-7; the D gene is possibly TRBD2 (6 bases). Trimming removed 0 bases at V and 3 bases at J, with 15 bases between. CDR1 is LGHDT and CDR2 is YNNKEL in the germline V gene (reference sequence). The length of the CDR3 is 16 residues. For the CDR3, the DNA is TGTGCCAGCAGCCAAGACGGTCGGGGAGGAGACTACGAGCAGTACTTC. It codes for CASSQDGRGGDYEQYF.

This chain connects TRBV7-8 to TRBJ2-3; weak D call: TRBD2 (7 bases). V lost 5 bases to trimming and J lost 1 base, with 19 bases between them. This CDR3 is 17 amino acids long. Germline CDR1 SGHVS, CDR2 FQNEAQ. For the CDR3, the DNA is TGTGCCAGCAGCCCCACAGGGAGGGGAAAAGGCACAGATACGCAGTATTTT. Its translation is CASSPTGRGKGTDTQYF.

This sequence joins TRBV24-1 and TRBJ2-5, with TRBD2 matching 7 bases. CDR1 is KGHDR and CDR2 is SFDVKD in the germline V gene. The CDR3 contains 14 residues. Germline trimming cut 4 bases from V and 5 bases from J; bases unmatched to any gene: 6. CDR3 loop: CATSERLAGETQYF. The CDR3 nucleotides are TGTGCCACCAGTGAGCGACTAGCAGGCGAGACCCAGTACTTC.

The chain combines TRBV28 with TRBJ1-5; possible D gene TRBD1, 6 bases. Trimming left V 8 bases short and J 6 bases short, with 14 bases between. Germline loops: CDR1 MDHEN, CDR2 SYDVKM. The CDR3 consists of 13 residues. CDR3 coding DNA: TGTGCCAGCGAGGGGGGGAACGGTCAGCCCCAGCATTTT. Its protein is CASEGGNGQPQHF.

This chain joins TRBV19 and TRBJ1-5; D ambiguous. The germline V and J ends were trimmed by 5 bases and 4 bases, with 9 bases remaining between them. CDR1 is LNHDA and CDR2 is SQIVND in the germline V gene (reference sequence). The CDR3 is 13 amino acids. The CDR3: CASSQQQNQPQHF. CDR3 nucleotide sequence: TGTGCCAGTAGTCAACAGCAGAATCAGCCCCAGCATTTT.

The V gene is TRBV7-2, the J gene TRBJ1-1; D is uncertain. The CDR3 length is 14 residues. Trimming removed 2 bases at V and 1 base at J, with 8 bases between. Per the germline V gene, CDR1 is SGHTA and CDR2 is FQGNSA. CDR3 sequence reads: CASSLWPGNTEAFF. The CDR3, as DNA: TGTGCCAGCAGCTTATGGCCGGGGAACACTGAAGCTTTCTTT.

The gene calls are TRBV19 and TRBJ2-2; possible D gene TRBD1, 6 bases. Trimming removed 1 base at V and 7 bases at J, with 10 bases between. CDR3 length: 14 residues. The germline CDR1 and CDR2 sequences are LNHDA and SQIVND (reference sequence). The chain's CDR3 is CASSIAGADGELFF. The CDR3 DNA reads as TGTGCCAGTAGTATAGCAGGGGCGGACGGGGAGCTGTTTTTT.

The chain joins TRBV27 to TRBJ2-1; 7 bases map to TRBD2. After removal of 1 base from V and 3 bases from J, the junction contained 3 bases not matched to a gene. Germline loops: CDR1 MNHEY, CDR2 SMNVEV (reference sequence). This CDR3 has 15 residues. The CDR3 DNA is TGTGCCAGCAGTTTATGGGAGGGAGGCTACAATGAGCAGTTCTTC. Translated, it gives CASSLWEGGYNEQFF.